Below, 23 T cell receptor beta chains from the same sample are listed, as sequenced in a study of T cells in Graves' hyperthyroidism and ophthalmopathy. Researchers amplified the TCR beta CDR3 regions from RNA transcripts. The HTBI primer set served for first-round RT-PCR of the TCR CDR3. TCRdb itself ran the multiplex PCR reads through MiXCR, one entry per CDR3 protein. The table has roughly 420,000 distinct CDR3 sequences, roughly 15% seen once. The material sequenced was blood. The receptors originated from a woman aged 18-29 years with Graves' hyperthyroidism.

The V gene is TRBV9, the J gene TRBJ2-1; D is unresolved. From germline, CDR1 is SGDLS and CDR2 YYNGEE. This CDR3 is 16 amino acids long. V lost 4 bases to trimming and J lost 8 bases, with 22 bases between them. The CDR3 coding sequence is TGTGCCAGCAGCCCACGCCCGGGCATCGTGGGCCATGAGCAGTTCTTC. This codes for CASSPRPGIVGHEQFF.

This clonotype occurred many times. The chain recombines TRBV28 with TRBJ1-5, with 10 nucleotides matching TRBD1. The CDR3 loop spans 15 amino acids. V was pared by 6 bases and J by 4 bases, with 6 bases of the junction left unmatched. Germline CDR1 reads MDHEN; CDR2 reads SYDVKM. CDR3: CASRTEGQGNQPQHF. CDR3 nucleotide sequence: TGTGCCAGCAGAACCGAGGGACAGGGGAATCAGCCCCAGCATTTT.

Only a few counts were recorded for this clonotype. This CDR3 reads CASSFSRASFCNEQFF. For the CDR3, the DNA is TGTGCCAGCAGTTTTAGTCGGGCTAGCTTCTGCAATGAGCAGTTCTTC. J is TRBJ2-1 and V is TRBV28; possible D gene TRBD2, 5 bases. There are 16 residues in the CDR3. V was clipped by 3 bases and J by 6 bases, with 18 bases between them. Germline-derived CDR1 and CDR2 are MDHEN and SYDVKM.

The CDR3 loop is CATSRGAPASGIYNEQFF. The CDR3 region has the DNA TGTGCCACCAGCAGAGGGGCCCCCGCTAGCGGGATCTACAATGAGCAGTTCTTC. The rearrangement uses TRBV15 and TRBJ2-1, with 9 bases fitting TRBD2. V trimming: 1 base; J trimming: 3 bases; junction bases outside the gene matches: 10. This CDR3 has 18 residues. Germline CDR1 and CDR2: LNHNV and YYDKDF (reference sequence).

This clonotype was found a few times. The chain couples TRBV5-1 to TRBJ2-7, with D possibly called TRBD1 or TRBD2 (5 bases each). Per germline, CDR1 SGHRS and CDR2 YFSETQ. The CDR3 totals 13 residues. V was cut by 8 bases and J by 5 bases, with 17 bases left in between. CDR3 nucleotides: TGCGCCAGTCCCCGGGACGCAATCCACGAGCAGTACTTC. Translation gives CASPRDAIHEQYF.

This clonotype was seen a few times. This chain joins TRBV5-1 and TRBJ2-1; 10 bases are shared with TRBD2. CDR1 is SGHRS, CDR2 YFSETQ, per germline. The CDR3 has 16 residues. Trimming cost V 4 bases and J 5 bases; bases outside gene matches: 9. The DNA for the CDR3 is TGCGCCAGCAGCGGGCATGGGCTAGCGGGAGACAATGAGCAGTTCTTC. This codes for CASSGHGLAGDNEQFF.

The chain is built from TRBV29-1 and TRBJ2-2; D call uncertain. The germline gives CDR1 SQVTM, CDR2 ANQGSEA. Between the trimmed V and J ends, which lost 3 bases and 1 base, there was a span of 12 bases. The CDR3 spans 15 residues. This CDR3 reads CSVEETRWNTGELFF. The CDR3 nucleotides are TGCAGCGTTGAGGAGACCCGCTGGAACACCGGGGAGCTGTTTTTT.

With regard to this clonotype: This likely comes from a read error, as the CDR3 has no conserved phenylalanine or tryptophan at its end. This rearrangement joins TRBV4-2 to TRBJ2-1, with unresolved D. The CDR3 is 13 amino acids. Germline V gene data show CDR1 as LGHNA and CDR2 as YNFKEQ. The V end lost 1 base, the J end lost 2 bases, and 3 bases lay between the germline ends. As DNA, the CDR3 is TGTGCCAGCAGCCAAGTCCCCTACAATGAGCAGTTCCTC. It translates to CASSQVPYNEQFL.

To note about this clonotype: A much larger clone sits a single nucleotide away, making a read error possible. The genes are TRBV11-3 and TRBJ2-7; no clear D gene. The V gene's germline CDR1 is SGHNT and CDR2 YENEEA. The V end lost 1 base, the J end lost 7 bases, and 11 bases lay between the germline ends. The CDR3 loop spans 13 amino acids. The chain's CDR3 is CASSLVALGEQYF. DNA of the CDR3: TGTGCCAGCAGCTTAGTCGCCCTTGGAGAGCAGTACTTC.

This clonotype occurred a few times. V and J are TRBV3-1 and TRBJ2-4, with TRBD2 identical over 7 bases. The CDR3 totals 14 residues. The ends lost 4 bases at V and 8 bases at J; junction bases unmatched: 8. From germline, CDR1 is LGHDT and CDR2 YNNKEL (reference sequence). Here the CDR3 reads CASSLQWGGDIQYF. In nucleotides, the CDR3 is TGTGCCAGCAGCCTCCAGTGGGGGGGGGACATTCAGTACTTC. Complete variable domain (other parts from reference TRBV3-1 and TRBJ2-4): DTAVSQTPKYLVTQMGNDKSIKCEQNLGHDTMYWYKQDSKKFLKIMFSYNNKELIINETVPNRFSPKSPDKAHLNLHINSLELGDSAVYFCASSLQWGGDIQYFGAGTRLSVL.

This clonotype appeared many times. The chain employs TRBV4-2 and TRBJ2-1; no firm D call. The CDR3 spans 12 residues. In germline, CDR1 is LGHNA, CDR2 YNFKEQ. Trimming pared 4 bases from V and 7 bases from J, leaving 8 bases between. CDR3 nucleotides: TGTGCCAGCAGCCTGCAAGCTAATGAGCAGTTCTTC. It is translated as CASSLQANEQFF.

This clonotype was seen more than once but under ten times. The chain recombines TRBV7-8 with TRBJ2-1; 13 bases map to TRBD2. The CDR3 consists of 18 residues. V shed 5 bases, J shed 9 bases, and the junction held 16 bases outside the gene matches. The germline CDR1 and CDR2 sequences are SGHVS and FQNEAQ. The CDR3 DNA follows: TGTGCCAGCAGCCCCGGACTAGCGGGAGATGACCGCCGCGGTGAGCAGTTCTTC. It yields the protein CASSPGLAGDDRRGEQFF.

This clonotype was picked up many times. J is TRBJ2-2 and V is TRBV28, with D tentatively TRBD1 (5 bases). The CDR3 is made up of 16 amino acids. Looked up from germline, CDR1 is MDHEN and CDR2 is SYDVKM. The ends were cut back, 5 bases at V and 7 bases at J, with 20 bases in the middle. DNA for the CDR3: TGTGCCAGCAGTCTGGGTGGTACAGGCCCTGTCGGGGAGCTGTTTTTT. Translated, it gives CASSLGGTGPVGELFF.

V and J are TRBV7-9 and TRBJ1-4; D is unclear. The V gene's germline CDR1 is SEHNR and CDR2 FQNEAQ (reference sequence). The CDR3 sequence is 17 residues long. V was pared by 1 base and J by 4 bases, with 16 bases between. CDR3 DNA: TGTGCCAGCAGCTTAGGAGGCAGGTTGGCGGGTAATGAAAAACTGTTTTTT. Protein sequence: CASSLGGRLAGNEKLFF. Drawing the rest from reference TRBV7-9 and TRBJ1-4, the complete variable domain is DTGVSQNPRHKITKRGQNVTFRCDPISEHNRLYWYRQTLGQGPEFLTYFQNEAQLEKSRLLSDRFSAERPKGSFSTLEIQRTEQGDSAMYLCASSLGGRLAGNEKLFFGSGTQLSVL.

This chain uses TRBV20-1 with TRBJ2-5, with 8 nucleotides matching TRBD1. V was clipped by 2 bases and J by 4 bases; unmatched bases: 3. CDR3 length: 13 residues. Germline V gene lookup returns CDR1 DFQATT and CDR2 SNEGSKA (reference sequence). This CDR3 reads CSARSTGVETQYF. The CDR3 coding sequence is TGCAGTGCTAGATCGACAGGGGTAGAGACCCAGTACTTC.

This clonotype has a handful of counts. This chain joins TRBV9 and TRBJ1-3, with D uncertain. The ends were cut back, 0 bases at V and 0 bases at J, with 7 bases in the middle. The CDR3 is made up of 15 amino acids. CDR1 and CDR2 from the germline V gene are SGDLS and YYNGEE. CDR3 nucleotides: TGTGCCAGCAGCGTAGACAAGAGCTCTGGAAACACCATATATTTT. Translated: CASSVDKSSGNTIYF. Complete variable domain (other parts from reference TRBV9 and TRBJ1-3): DSGVTQTPKHLITATGQRVTLRCSPRSGDLSVYWYQQSLDQGLQFLIQYYNGEERAKGNILERFSAQQFPDLHSELNLSSLELGDSALYFCASSVDKSSGNTIYFGEGSWLTVV.

Ten or more counts support this clonotype. The chain uses TRBV7-2 and TRBJ2-3; D not resolved. V dropped 3 bases and J dropped 3 bases, with 4 bases sitting between them. Germline lookup yields CDR1 SGHTA and CDR2 FQGNSA. This CDR3 is 12 amino acids long. DNA of the CDR3: TGTGCCAGCAGCTTCTCAACAGATACGCAGTATTTT. Translating it yields CASSFSTDTQYF.

In its sample, this clonotype was seen many times. This chain connects TRBV7-9 to TRBJ1-1; D may be TRBD1 (5 bases). Between the trimmed V and J ends, which lost 2 bases and 1 base, there was a span of 11 bases. This CDR3 spans 15 amino acids. CDR1 SEHNR and CDR2 FQNEAQ come from the germline V gene (reference sequence). The DNA for the CDR3 is TGTGCCAGCAGCTTACTCGGGACTTCGAACACTGAAGCTTTCTTT. This encodes CASSLLGTSNTEAFF.

This clonotype was counted only a few times. J is TRBJ1-5 and V is TRBV28; tentatively, D is TRBD1 (6 bases). The CDR3 extends over 21 amino acids. Per the germline V gene, CDR1 is MDHEN and CDR2 is SYDVKM. V shed 5 bases and J shed 5 bases, with 34 bases lying between them. This CDR3 is CASSLGVAGFGGRGSYQPQHF. The CDR3 region has the DNA TGTGCCAGCAGTCTAGGTGTGGCGGGTTTCGGGGGTAGGGGGTCTTATCAGCCCCAGCATTTT. The whole variable domain, remainder taken from reference TRBV28 and TRBJ1-5, is DVKVTQSSRYLVKRTGEKVFLECVQDMDHENMFWYRQDPGLGLRLIYFSYDVKMKEKGDIPEGYSVSREKKERFSLILESASTNQTSMYLCASSLGVAGFGGRGSYQPQHFGDGTRLSIL.

The J gene is TRBJ1-1, the V gene TRBV7-9, with 9 bases matching TRBD1. The CDR3 consists of 15 residues. Trimming removed 5 bases from V and 1 base from J; junction bases left unmatched: 5. Germline V lookup: CDR1 SEHNR, CDR2 FQNEAQ (reference sequence). CDR3 coding DNA: TGTGCCAGCAGCCCGGACAGGGGAGAGAACACTGAAGCTTTCTTT. Translation gives CASSPDRGENTEAFF.

This clonotype was seen many times. This rearrangement joins TRBV3-1 to TRBJ1-1; D is unresolved. The germline V gene has CDR1 LGHDT and CDR2 YNNKEL (reference sequence). The CDR3 consists of 12 residues. Trimming took off 1 base at V and 5 bases at J, with 5 bases between the two ends. CDR3 coding DNA: TGTGCCAGCAGCCAAGTAGGGACTGAAGCTTTCTTT. It yields the protein CASSQVGTEAFF.

This clonotype was counted ten times or more. The V and J genes are TRBV28 and TRBJ2-5; no firm D call. V was pared by 5 bases and J by 5 bases, with 12 bases between. This CDR3 is built from 13 residues. Germline V CDR1 and CDR2: MDHEN, SYDVKM. In DNA form, the CDR3 reads TGTGCCAGCAGTGCCCTCAGGTCGGAGACCCAGTACTTC. This translates into CASSALRSETQYF.

This clonotype has just one count. V usage is TRBV6-1 and J usage is TRBJ2-5; 10 bases align to TRBD2. Germline lookup yields CDR1 MNHNS and CDR2 SASEGT. This CDR3 contains 13 residues. V dropped 4 bases and J dropped 4; count of bases not matched to a gene: 0. The CDR3 nucleotides are TGTGCCAGCAGTGCTAGCGGGAGAGAGACCCAGTACTTC. The encoded protein is CASSASGRETQYF.